The entry below describes one T cell receptor (beta chain). Its specificity is not known. The CDR3 spans 15 residues. Germline CDR1 is MNHEY and CDR2 is SVGAGI. V trimming: 8 bases; J trimming: 6 bases; junction bases outside the gene matches: 12. The entry originates in a study of T cell responses to AZD1222 COVID-19 vaccine. Study results and limitations: Donor demographics were predominantly white British with a female majority; clonal diversity may be underestimated. The breadth and depth of Spike-specific TCRs increased once two AZD1222 doses had been given. Close to half of spike-specific TCRs reportedly recognize unmutated variant regions.

Samples with a second dose at about 4 or about 12 weeks were pooled together. Profiling relied on immunoSEQ multiplex PCR, and the TCRdb table lists in-frame clones only, not all of them. The sample has roughly 150,000 clones; about nine tenths are singletons. The receptor's source is an adult who received the AZD1222 COVID-19 vaccine. The material sequenced was peripheral blood, taken 28 days after the second AZD1222 dose. The V call is TRBV6-5, the J call TRBJ2-2; TRBD1 agrees at 7 bases. This CDR3 is CASGRGNGVPGELFF. CDR3 nucleotides: TGTGCCAGCGGCAGGGGGAATGGTGTCCCCGGGGAGCTGTTTTTT.